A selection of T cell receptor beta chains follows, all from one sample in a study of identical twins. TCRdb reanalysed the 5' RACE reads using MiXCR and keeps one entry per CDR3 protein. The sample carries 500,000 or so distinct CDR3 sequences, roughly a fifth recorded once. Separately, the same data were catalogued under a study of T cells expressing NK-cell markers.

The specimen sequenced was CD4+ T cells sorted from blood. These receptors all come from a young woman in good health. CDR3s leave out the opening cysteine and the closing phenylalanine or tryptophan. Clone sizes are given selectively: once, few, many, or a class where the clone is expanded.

ASSLQSGGNEQY | TRBJ2-7 | TRBV7-9 | few | 12
ASSPWVSGGYEQY | TRBJ2-7 | TRBV9 | . | 13
SAPPGFNTDTQY | TRBJ2-3 | TRBV20-1 | few | 12
ATSRDLSGGGATGELF | TRBJ2-2 | TRBV15 | few | 16
ASSHPLTGRRSDTQY | TRBJ2-3 | TRBV7-2 | few | 15
ASHSGGGGSETQY | TRBJ2-5 | TRBV7-8 | . | 13
ASSYKSGNTIY | TRBJ1-3 | TRBV6-5 | many | 11
ATSGRETQY | TRBJ2-5 | TRBV10-3 | . | 9
AISDSGGAGNEQY | TRBJ2-7 | TRBV10-3 | few | 13
ASSFRVTLKTGELF | TRBJ2-2 | TRBV12-3/TRBV12-4 | . | 14
AISADLGRGNTIY | TRBJ1-3 | TRBV10-3 | many | 13
ASSFRGTPPYEQY | TRBJ2-7 | TRBV5-1 | . | 13
ASSAGQGSLSYEQY | TRBJ2-7 | TRBV7-2 | many | 14
ASSSRGYTEAF | TRBJ1-1 | TRBV12-3/TRBV12-4 | many | 11
ASSQALRTDNSPLH | TRBJ1-6 | TRBV4-2 | few | 14
SVPGLAGLGTDTQY | TRBJ2-3 | TRBV29-1 | . | 14
ASSFSTEAF | TRBJ1-1 | TRBV7-9 | few | 9
ASSWTSFYEQY | TRBJ2-7 | TRBV12-3/TRBV12-4 | many | 11
AWSVPMGPQH | TRBJ1-5 | TRBV30 | . | 10
SASGGANQPQH | TRBJ1-5 | TRBV20-1 | few | 11
SARTSLSAF | TRBJ1-1 | TRBV20-1 | . | 9
ASRGYTDTQY | TRBJ2-3 | TRBV6-1 | . | 10
ASSPRAARSYNEQF | TRBJ2-1 | TRBV3-1 | . | 14
ASSQWTGQETQY | TRBJ2-5 | TRBV7-6 | . | 12
ASSTGERKTQY | TRBJ2-5 | TRBV6-6 | . | 11
ASSLSTGGTSGANVLT | TRBJ2-6 | TRBV12-3/TRBV12-4 | . | 16
ASRTGATSSGANVLT | TRBJ2-6 | TRBV7-2 | few | 15
ASSLLSGELF | TRBJ2-2 | TRBV7-9 | few | 10
SAIDSADYEQY | TRBJ2-7 | TRBV20-1 | few | 11
SGASRGKIYTQY | TRBJ2-3 | TRBV29-1 | few | 12
SAKGQGGPDTQY | TRBJ2-3 | TRBV20-1 | few | 12
ASRLKLYNSPLH | TRBJ1-6 | TRBV6-1 | few | 12
ASSVGKGRGVSYNEQF | TRBJ2-1 | TRBV9 | . | 16
ASGTGRDNEQF | TRBJ2-1 | TRBV7-2 | few | 11
ASSLSPTEAF | TRBJ1-1 | TRBV12-3/TRBV12-4 | few | 10
ASSRGTGSGNTIY | TRBJ1-3 | TRBV6-1 | . | 13
ASSFGGPDRGPYGYT | TRBJ1-2 | TRBV11-2 | once | 15
ASRAGTETTEAF | TRBJ1-1 | TRBV12-3/TRBV12-4 | few | 12
ASSEQVESGGYT | TRBJ1-2 | TRBV5-1 | few | 12
AISEKGERGIGYT | TRBJ1-2 | TRBV10-3 | many | 13
SARNPGEQF | TRBJ2-1 | TRBV20-1 | few | 9
ASSPRRRPPYEQY | TRBJ2-7 | TRBV18 | few | 13
ASSEQAGAFQETQY | TRBJ2-5 | TRBV9 | few | 14
ASSFDRLIT | TRBJ1-2 | TRBV5-1 | . | 9
ASSADGPFTQY | TRBJ2-3 | TRBV5-1 | . | 11
SAPLSGDPGEQY | TRBJ2-7 | TRBV20-1 | . | 12
SVAGVHDTGELF | TRBJ2-2 | TRBV29-1 | . | 12
AWSVRGRDEQY | TRBJ2-7 | TRBV30 | . | 11
ASSLGSRTGGREQY | TRBJ2-7 | TRBV7-2 | . | 14
SVERPSWTYMTQY | TRBJ2-5 | TRBV29-1 | . | 13
ASSLRLAGAPYEQY | TRBJ2-7 | TRBV6-2/TRBV6-3 | . | 14